Shown below are 14 T cell receptor beta chains from a single sample sequenced in a study of T cell responses to AZD1222 COVID-19 vaccine. Assay: immunoSEQ multiplex PCR; the TCRdb copy retains only in-frame clones and omits some. The sample has about 130,000 clones; about 88% are singletons. Sample: peripheral blood, taken on day 0 of AZD1222 vaccination. The source is an adult in good health.

This sequence joins TRBV18 and TRBJ1-4; tentative D call: TRBD1 (5 bases). The V end lost 4 bases, the J end lost 0 bases, and 6 bases lay between the germline ends. CDR3 length: 14 residues. Germline V CDR1 and CDR2: KGHSH, LQKENI. CDR3 region: CASSRGATNEKLFF. The CDR3 coding sequence is TGTGCCAGCTCACGGGGGGCAACTAATGAAAAACTGTTTTTT.

J is TRBJ1-2 and V is TRBV10-3; unclear D gene. The germline V gene has CDR1 ENHRY and CDR2 SYGVKD. The CDR3 length is 13 residues. The V gene lost 6 bases and the J gene lost 8 bases, with 16 bases spanning the gap. CDR3 in DNA: TGTGCCATCAGGTCCGACCCCCAGAGAGGCTACACCTTC. It translates to CAIRSDPQRGYTF.

J is TRBJ2-2 and V is TRBV28; D is perhaps TRBD1 or TRBD2 (5 bases each). This CDR3 has 14 residues. V lost 7 bases and J lost 5, with 14 bases in between. Looked up from germline, CDR1 is MDHEN and CDR2 is SYDVKM. CDR3 nucleotide sequence: TGTGCCAGCACCGGGACGTTTGTAACCGGGGAGCTGTTTTTT. Encoded protein: CASTGTFVTGELFF.

About this clone itself: At one end, the junction sequence differs from germline, possibly due to a read error. The chain uses TRBV4-1 and TRBJ2-7, with TRBD2 matching 7 bases. Germline loops: CDR1 MGHRA, CDR2 YSYEKL. The CDR3 runs 13 residues. Here the CDR3 DNA reads TGCGCCAGCAGACAAGGGAGGGGAGGCGAGCAGTACTTC. Its translation: CASRQGRGGEQYF.

The chain couples TRBV29-1 to TRBJ1-2; no clear D gene. The CDR3 loop spans 12 amino acids. Germline lookup yields CDR1 SQVTM and CDR2 ANQGSEA. V dropped 2 bases and J dropped 10 bases, with 14 bases sitting between them. The CDR3 reads CSVEKTTNDYTF. In DNA, the CDR3 is TGCAGCGTTGAAAAGACCACTAATGACTACACCTTC.

This chain joins TRBV7-9 and TRBJ1-5; D is unclear. The germline gives CDR1 SEHNR, CDR2 FQNEAQ (reference sequence). The CDR3 totals 13 residues. V lost 1 base to trimming and J lost 5 bases, with 6 bases between them. The CDR3 region has the DNA TGTGCCAGCAGCTTAGTTGGCGATCAGCCCCAGCATTTT. Protein sequence: CASSLVGDQPQHF.

This chain connects TRBV28 to TRBJ2-7; TRBD1 agrees at 7 bases. This CDR3 spans 15 amino acids. With 5 bases clipped from V and 0 bases from J, the junction kept 7 bases outside the gene matches. The V gene's germline CDR1 is MDHEN and CDR2 SYDVKM. CDR3 loop: CASSTSRQGSYEQYF. In DNA, the CDR3 is TGTGCCAGCAGTACCTCTCGACAGGGCTCCTACGAGCAGTACTTC.

The rearrangement links TRBV6-5 to TRBJ2-2; no definite D call. Germline loops: CDR1 MNHEY, CDR2 SVGAGI. Trimming cost V 7 bases and J 0 bases, with 12 bases left between them. The CDR3 sequence is 15 residues long. Written as DNA, the CDR3 is TGTGCCAGCACCAAAAAGCCAACGAACACCGGGGAGCTGTTTTTT. Translated: CASTKKPTNTGELFF.

The V gene is TRBV10-3, the J gene TRBJ2-7; D possibly uses TRBD1 or TRBD2 (5 bases each). The CDR3 consists of 14 residues. Germline V gene sequence: CDR1 ENHRY, CDR2 SYGVKD. Trimming left V 6 bases short and J 3 bases short, with 15 bases between. The CDR3 loop is CAISEGSGLYEQYF. CDR3 coding DNA: TGTGCCATCAGCGAGGGGTCGGGTCTCTACGAGCAGTACTTC.

This clone came up a few times. J is TRBJ1-3 and V is TRBV14; a possible D gene is TRBD1 (5 bases). Trimming removed 4 bases at V and 2 bases at J, with 6 bases between. The CDR3 loop spans 13 amino acids. CDR1 and CDR2 from the germline V gene are SGHDN and FVKESK. The CDR3 protein is CASSRGAGNTIYF. The CDR3 DNA is TGTGCCAGCAGCCGGGGCGCTGGAAACACCATATATTTT.

The genes are TRBV30 and TRBJ1-6; 8 bases agree with TRBD1. V dropped 4 bases and J dropped 4; count of bases not matched to a gene: 6. This CDR3 is built from 15 residues. The germline gives CDR1 GTSNPN, CDR2 SVGIG (reference sequence). In DNA, the CDR3 is TGTGCCTGGAAACTCCGGGACAGGTATAATTCACCCCTCCACTTT. Protein sequence: CAWKLRDRYNSPLHF. Variable domain in full (rest from reference TRBV30 and TRBJ1-6): SQTIHQWPATLVQPVGSPLSLECTVEGTSNPNLYWYRQAAGRGLQLLFYSVGIGQISSEVPQNLSASRPQDRQFILSSKKLLLSDSGFYLCAWKLRDRYNSPLHFGNGTRLTVT.

This clone turned up a few times. The CDR3 protein is CATSDGRISYEQYF. The DNA for the CDR3 is TGTGCCACCAGTGATGGAAGGATCTCCTACGAGCAGTACTTC. The chain joins TRBV24-1 to TRBJ2-7, with no clear D. From germline, CDR1 is KGHDR and CDR2 SFDVKD. The CDR3 sequence is 14 residues long. The germline V and J ends were trimmed by 3 bases and 0 bases, with 8 bases remaining between them.

The rearrangement links TRBV6-2 or TRBV6-3 to TRBJ2-2; D is ambiguous. Germline lookup yields CDR1 MNHEY and CDR2 SVGEGT. The CDR3 is made up of 13 amino acids. V was shortened by 3 bases and J by 7 bases, with 9 bases between the two germline ends. CDR3 amino acids: CASSYNTHGELFF. The CDR3 nucleotides read TGTGCCAGCAGTTATAACACGCACGGGGAGCTGTTTTTT.

The chain uses TRBV4-1 and TRBJ2-5, with TRBD2 matching over 14 bases. In germline, CDR1 is MGHRA, CDR2 YSYEKL. The CDR3 spans 16 residues. V lost 3 bases to trimming and J lost 5 bases; unmatched junction nucleotides: 5. The CDR3 DNA reads TGCGCCAGCAGCCAGCGACTAGCGGGAGGGTGGGAGACCCAGTACTTC. Translating gives CASSQRLAGGWETQYF.